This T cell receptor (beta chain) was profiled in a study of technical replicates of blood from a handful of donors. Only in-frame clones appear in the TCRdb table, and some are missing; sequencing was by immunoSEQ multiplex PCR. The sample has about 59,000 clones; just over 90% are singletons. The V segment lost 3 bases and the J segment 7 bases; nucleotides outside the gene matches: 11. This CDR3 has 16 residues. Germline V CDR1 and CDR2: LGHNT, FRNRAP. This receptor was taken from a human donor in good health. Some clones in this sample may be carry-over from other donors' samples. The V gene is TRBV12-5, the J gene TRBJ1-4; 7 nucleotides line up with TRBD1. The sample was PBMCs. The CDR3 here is CASGLVQGQLSEKLFF. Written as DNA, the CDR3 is TGTGCTAGTGGTTTAGTACAGGGGCAATTGAGTGAAAAACTGTTTTTT. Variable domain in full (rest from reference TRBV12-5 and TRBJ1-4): DARVTQTPRHKVTEMGQEVTMRCQPILGHNTVFWYRQTMMQGLELLAYFRNRAPLDDSGMPKDRFSAEMPDATLATLKIQPSEPRDSAVYFCASGLVQGQLSEKLFFGSGTQLSVL.